The source of this T cell receptor (beta chain) is a study of blood T cell repertoires in COVID-19. Study background: COVID-19 samples collected from the United States, Italy and Spain covered acute and convalescent phases.

The study recruited people aged 18 to 89 years across approximately 23 US areas. Participants were placed into cohorts based on the clinical history they reported. With 7 bases clipped from V and 8 bases from J, the junction kept 7 bases outside the gene matches. There are 14 residues in the CDR3. CDR1 and CDR2 (germline): SNHLY, FYNNEI. Only in-frame clones appear in the TCRdb table, and some are missing; sequencing was by immunoSEQ multiplex PCR. The table shows about 280,000 clones, with approximately 78% occurring only once. This chain joins TRBV2 and TRBJ1-4, with 10 nucleotides matching TRBD1. The receptor was derived from a man aged 40-55 years who had been exposed to COVID-19. Sequences were obtained from PBMCs or T cells enriched from blood (not recorded which). The chain's CDR3 is CASNSDRGREKLFF. CDR3 DNA sequence: TGTGCCAGCAATTCCGACAGGGGGCGGGAAAAACTGTTTTTT.